Below, 2 T cell receptor beta chains from the same sample are listed, as sequenced in a study of T cells expressing NK-cell markers. TCRdb reprocessed the 5' RACE reads, keeping one entry per CDR3 protein, no DNA. The sample's table shows 200,000 to 300,000 distinct CDR3 sequences. Sequencing was performed on blood T cells: a sorted CD56 or NKG2C T cell subset, CD4+ or CD8+ T cells, or bulk PBMC T cells (not recorded which). The receptors shown here come from a man younger than 35 in good health.

The genes are TRBV5-1 and TRBJ1-1. CDR3 length equals 16 residues. Germline V gene sequence: CDR1 SGHRS, CDR2 YFSETQ. The CDR3 is CASRARLRLENTEAFF.

This sequence joins TRBV24-1 and TRBJ2-2. This CDR3 has 12 residues. Germline V CDR1 and CDR2: KGHDR, SFDVKD. CDR3: CDRWTNTGELFF.